This passage covers 22 T cell receptor beta chains from one sample sequenced in a study of cytomegalovirus exposure and HLA in healthy donors. Primers included in the PCR were 60 Vbeta and 13 Jbeta primers. Measured with immunoSEQ multiplex PCR; TCRdb has only the in-frame clones, and not every one. This table holds roughly 140,000 clones, roughly 80% found once. The sample consisted of PBMCs. These receptors were collected from a male donor in good health and CMV-seronegative.

This clone was seen just once. The chain joins TRBV9 to TRBJ1-3; 7 bases are a match to TRBD1. Unmatched junction bases numbered 4, after V lost 1 base and J lost 3 bases. The CDR3 spans 15 residues. Germline V gene data show CDR1 as SGDLS and CDR2 as YYNGEE. Here the CDR3 reads CASSVWDSSGNTIYF. CDR3 nucleotide sequence: TGTGCCAGCAGCGTATGGGACAGCAGTGGAAACACCATATATTTT.

This chain connects TRBV7-9 to TRBJ2-2; possibly TRBD1 for D (6 bases). CDR3 length equals 14 residues. In germline, CDR1 is SEHNR, CDR2 FQNEAQ (reference sequence). V was shortened by 5 bases and J by 0 bases, with 7 bases between the two germline ends. DNA for the CDR3: TGTGCCAGCAGCACAGGGCCGAACACCGGGGAGCTGTTTTTT. It specifies CASSTGPNTGELFF.

The gene calls are TRBV19 and TRBJ1-3; TRBD1 matches 8 bases. Germline V gene sequence: CDR1 LNHDA, CDR2 SQIVND (reference sequence). V dropped 3 bases and J dropped 2; count of bases not matched to a gene: 9. This CDR3 comprises 17 residues. The CDR3 here is CASSIRLGQAPGNTIYF. The CDR3 DNA reads TGTGCCAGTAGTATTCGTTTGGGACAGGCCCCTGGAAACACCATATATTTT.

The V and J genes are TRBV28 and TRBJ1-6; TRBD1 matches 8 bases. Trimming removed 6 bases from V and 4 bases from J; junction bases left unmatched: 5. CDR1 and CDR2 (germline): MDHEN, SYDVKM. This CDR3 contains 15 residues. The CDR3 bases are TGTGCCAGCAGCCAGACAGGGGCTTATAATTCACCCCTCCACTTT. This encodes CASSQTGAYNSPLHF. Together with reference TRBV28 and TRBJ1-6, the CDR3 gives the full variable domain: DVKVTQSSRYLVKRTGEKVFLECVQDMDHENMFWYRQDPGLGLRLIYFSYDVKMKEKGDIPEGYSVSREKKERFSLILESASTNQTSMYLCASSQTGAYNSPLHFGNGTRLTVT.

This chain uses TRBV4-1 with TRBJ1-2; D is unresolved. The germline V gene has CDR1 MGHRA and CDR2 YSYEKL. This CDR3 comprises 12 residues. Deletions cut 3 bases from V and 2 bases from J, with 4 bases between. The CDR3 nucleotides are TGCGCCAGCAGCCAGCGGAACTATGGCTACACCTTC. The encoded protein is CASSQRNYGYTF.

The chain has TRBV11-2 and TRBJ2-2; D is unclear. Per germline, CDR1 SGHAT and CDR2 FQNNGV. The length of the CDR3 is 12 residues. V was pared by 5 bases and J by 3 bases, with 4 bases between. The CDR3 is CASSAYTGELFF. The DNA of the CDR3 is TGTGCCAGCAGCGCGTACACCGGGGAGCTGTTTTTT.

V gene TRBV5-4 combines with J gene TRBJ2-3; 10 bases line up with TRBD2. Germline V gene lookup returns CDR1 SGHNT and CDR2 YYREEE (reference sequence). The V and J ends lost 3 bases and 1 base, in that order; junction bases with no gene match: 2. This CDR3 is built from 15 residues. The CDR3 nucleotides read TGTGCCAGCAGCTCCGGACTAGCGGGCACAGATACGCAGTATTTT. Translated, it gives CASSSGLAGTDTQYF.

This clone appeared once. The V gene is TRBV28, the J gene TRBJ1-5; D may be TRBD1 (6 bases). CDR3 size: 15 residues. CDR1 is MDHEN, CDR2 SYDVKM, per germline. Trimming left V 5 bases short and J 5 bases short, with 16 bases between. CDR3 sequence: CASSPDRIRDQPQHF. The CDR3 nucleotides are TGTGCCAGCAGTCCCGACAGGATTCGCGATCAGCCCCAGCATTTT.

This clone was counted only a few times. This chain uses TRBV9 with TRBJ2-7, with 13 bases fitting TRBD2. CDR3 length: 15 residues. The germline V gene has CDR1 SGDLS and CDR2 YYNGEE. The V gene end was trimmed by 3 bases and the J gene end by 6 bases; junction bases not matched to a gene: 6. Here the CDR3 reads CASSASGTSGIEQYF. CDR3 nucleotides: TGTGCCAGCAGCGCTTCCGGGACTAGCGGGATCGAGCAGTACTTC.

The chain couples TRBV14 to TRBJ1-2, with D uncertain. The CDR3 is 13 residues long. V was clipped by 1 base and J by 8 bases, with 11 bases between them. CDR1 and CDR2 from the germline V gene are SGHDN and FVKESK. The CDR3 spells CASSQARVEGYTF. CDR3 bases: TGTGCCAGCAGCCAAGCCCGGGTAGAAGGCTACACCTTC.

This chain connects TRBV7-9 to TRBJ2-7; 9 bases align to TRBD1. The CDR3 contains 14 residues. With 5 bases clipped from V and 3 bases from J, the junction kept 5 bases outside the gene matches. Germline values: CDR1 SEHNR, CDR2 FQNEAQ (reference sequence). CDR3 in DNA: TGTGCCAGCAGCCAGGCGGGACAGGGCTACGAGCAGTACTTC. Protein sequence: CASSQAGQGYEQYF.

The rearrangement uses TRBV7-9 and TRBJ2-2; TRBD1 matches at 7 bases. The V and J ends lost 5 bases and 7 bases, in that order; junction bases with no gene match: 10. The CDR3 covers 15 residues. Germline assignment: CDR1 SEHNR and CDR2 FQNEAQ (reference sequence). The CDR3 region is CASSGRDSTSGELFF. As DNA, the CDR3 is TGTGCCAGCAGCGGACGGGACAGTACGAGCGGGGAGCTGTTTTTT. The variable domain in full, with the rest retrieved from reference TRBV7-9 and TRBJ2-2, is DTGVSQNPRHKITKRGQNVTFRCDPISEHNRLYWYRQTLGQGPEFLTYFQNEAQLEKSRLLSDRFSAERPKGSFSTLEIQRTEQGDSAMYLCASSGRDSTSGELFFGEGSRLTVL.

The DNA for the CDR3 is TGTGCCAGCTCCTTAGTGGCGGGGAGTGACTACACCTTC. This codes for CASSLVAGSDYTF. The V call is TRBV18, the J call TRBJ1-2; D gene uncertain. The V end was cut by 6 bases, the J end by 10 bases, with 18 bases between. CDR1 and CDR2 from the germline V gene are KGHSH and LQKENI. The CDR3 sequence is 13 residues long.

The CDR3 DNA is TGTGCCAGCAGTACCGGGACAGGGAGCAATCAGCCCCAGCATTTT. This translates into CASSTGTGSNQPQHF. The rearrangement joins TRBV6-5 to TRBJ1-5, with 9 bases aligning to TRBD1. The CDR3 length is 15 residues. Trimming removed 5 bases from V and 1 base from J; junction bases left unmatched: 3. Looked up from germline, CDR1 is MNHEY and CDR2 is SVGAGI.

This clone was found a few times. The V and J genes are TRBV6-6 and TRBJ2-1, with TRBD1 identical over 9 bases. The CDR3 loop spans 14 amino acids. J was trimmed by 5 bases and V by 4 bases; bases with no gene match: 3. CDR1 and CDR2 from the germline V gene are MNHNY and SVGAGI (reference sequence). CDR3 sequence reads: CASSWGTGNNEQFF. CDR3 nucleotides: TGTGCCAGCAGTTGGGGGACAGGGAACAATGAGCAGTTCTTC.

Only a few counts were recorded for this clone. The chain recombines TRBV15 with TRBJ2-7, with D perhaps matching TRBD2 (5 bases). This CDR3 is 15 amino acids long. The V gene lost 3 bases and the J gene lost 4 bases, with 16 bases spanning the gap. Germline V gene lookup returns CDR1 LNHNV and CDR2 YYDKDF (reference sequence). CDR3 amino acids: CATSSPGLREYEQYF. The CDR3 DNA reads as TGTGCCACCAGCAGCCCTGGCCTGAGGGAGTACGAGCAGTACTTC. Supplemented by reference TRBV15 and TRBJ2-7, the full variable domain reads DAMVIQNPRYQVTQFGKPVTLSCSQTLNHNVMYWYQQKSSQAPKLLFHYYDKDFNNEADTPDNFQSRRPNTSFCFLDIRSPGLGDTAMYLCATSSPGLREYEQYFGPGTRLTVT.

The chain employs TRBV7-9 and TRBJ1-1, with D hard to call. V lost 5 bases to trimming and J lost 0 bases, with 4 bases between them. CDR1 and CDR2 (germline): SEHNR, FQNEAQ (reference sequence). The CDR3 is 12 amino acids. The CDR3 nucleotides read TGTGCCAGCAGCCATGTGAACACTGAAGCTTTCTTT. It codes for CASSHVNTEAFF. Full variable domain (missing parts from reference TRBV7-9 and TRBJ1-1): DTGVSQNPRHKITKRGQNVTFRCDPISEHNRLYWYRQTLGQGPEFLTYFQNEAQLEKSRLLSDRFSAERPKGSFSTLEIQRTEQGDSAMYLCASSHVNTEAFFGQGTRLTVV.

The rearrangement links TRBV27 to TRBJ1-5; the D is unclear. Trimming shortened V by 4 bases and J by 9 bases, and 19 bases separated the two germline ends. The CDR3 is 15 amino acids. In germline, CDR1 is MNHEY, CDR2 SMNVEV (reference sequence). Here the CDR3 reads CASSYLFGGQWPQHF. The DNA of the CDR3 is TGTGCCAGCAGTTATCTATTCGGAGGGCAATGGCCCCAGCATTTT.

The chain employs TRBV19 and TRBJ1-5, with a tentative D call TRBD1 (5 bases). The CDR3 is 15 residues long. CDR1 is LNHDA, CDR2 SQIVND, per germline (reference sequence). V lost 5 bases and J 3 bases, leaving 14 bases between the germline ends. The CDR3: CASSPGPGANQPQHF. CDR3 coding DNA: TGTGCCAGTAGTCCCGGTCCTGGGGCCAATCAGCCCCAGCATTTT.

The chain is built from TRBV5-8 and TRBJ1-2; D gene ambiguous. V gave up 1 base and J gave up 0 bases, with 16 bases separating them. This CDR3 contains 17 residues. Looked up from germline, CDR1 is SGHTS and CDR2 is YDEGEE. The CDR3 loop reads CASSLRRTANPNYGYTF. The CDR3, as DNA: TGTGCCAGCAGCTTGAGGAGGACGGCCAACCCTAACTATGGCTACACCTTC.

The gene calls are TRBV7-2 and TRBJ2-7; D gene ambiguous. This CDR3 spans 14 amino acids. Trimming took 2 bases from V and 0 from J, leaving 8 bases between them. CDR1 SGHTA and CDR2 FQGNSA come from the germline V gene. This chain's CDR3 is CASSLMAGSYEQYF. The CDR3 DNA follows: TGTGCCAGCAGCTTAATGGCAGGCTCCTACGAGCAGTACTTC.

This chain joins TRBV27 and TRBJ1-2; 8 bases map to TRBD1. This CDR3 spans 14 amino acids. J was trimmed by 8 bases and V by 6 bases; bases with no gene match: 11. Germline CDR1 MNHEY, CDR2 SMNVEV (reference sequence). In DNA form, the CDR3 reads TGTGCCAGCAGATCGACAGGGGTTAAGGGGGGCTACACCTTC. This encodes CASRSTGVKGGYTF.